This T cell receptor beta chain was captured in a study of OX40 agonist ivuxolimab in advanced cancers. Overall study: As their treatment, patients were administered ivuxolimab, an agonistic anti-OX40 (CD134) antibody. Patients got intravenous ivuxolimab at 0.01 to 10 mg/kg every 2 weeks. Subjects had a mean age of roughly 57 years, with a range of 23 to 79; around 80% were male. The study, taken as a whole, reports: At doses 0.1 to 3.0 mg/kg, CD4+ and CD8+ clones expanded.

Comment on this clone: The target antigen is unknown.

The CDR3 is 19 amino acids. Per the germline V gene, CDR1 is MNHEY and CDR2 is SMNVEV (reference sequence). V trimming: 7 bases; J trimming: 0 bases; junction bases outside the gene matches: 15. Profiled with immunoSEQ multiplex PCR; TCRdb holds only in-frame clones, not every one. The profile shows some 70,000 clones, 65% to 90% of them singletons. This TCR derives from an adult with an advanced solid tumor such as melanoma, head and neck, liver or kidney cancer. The source was CD4+ or CD8+ T cells sorted from blood, collected in a trial of the OX40 agonist ivuxolimab. This rearrangement joins TRBV27 to TRBJ2-3, with 11 bases aligning to TRBD1. CDR3 sequence (DNA): TGTGCCAGCAAACGGACAGGGGGCACACACGGGTCTAGCACAGATACGCAGTATTTT. This encodes CASKRTGGTHGSSTDTQYF.